This TCR beta chain was sequenced during a study of vaccination and CD4 T cells after COVID-19 (dated 2022 in TCRdb). Regarding the research as a whole: The convalescent cohort included six males and four females, with two Hispanic individuals, seven Caucasians, two Asians and one multiracial person. Participants got two doses of the Pfizer-BioNTech BNT162b2 vaccine (n=8) or two doses of the Moderna mRNA-1273 vaccine (n=2). Post-COVID blood samples from convalescent patients were collected a median of approximately 100 days after diagnosis, with a range of roughly 35 to 180 days. The time from the second vaccine dose to post-vaccine blood sampling had a median of roughly 70 days and ranged from roughly 13 to 241 days. For stimulating the cultures, overlapping spike peptide pools were used, derived from SARS-CoV-2 as well as from the common cold coronaviruses HCoV-NL63, HCoV-OC43 and HCoV-229E. Control cultures used a CEFX viral epitope pool as positive control, an HIV-1 Nef peptide pool as negative control, or no peptide. The spike-specific CD4+ TCR repertoire was compared before and after mRNA vaccination in approximately ten COVID-19 convalescent patients and a handful of infection-naive healthy vaccine recipients. In an earlier paper using these donors, memory CD4+ T cell crossreactivity between SARS-CoV-2 and common cold coronavirus spike proteins was assessed at the TCR clonotype level. General study outcomes and caveats: The median number of SARS-CoV-2-reactive clonotypes rose from about 19 after infection to approximately 41 after vaccination, but the change was not significant. Of the vaccine-specific clones in convalescent patients, 304 of 307, or nearly all, reacted only to SARS-CoV-2 spike and did not cross-react with common cold coronaviruses. In convalescent patients, a median roughly 85% of post-vaccine SARS-CoV-2-reactive clones were detected only after vaccination, suggesting vaccine-specific priming. Only a relatively small number of convalescent patients were included in the study, and early timepoints following natural infection were not analyzed.

Points on this clonotype: Its antigen is still unknown. Per-nucleotide qualities are absent, and no much larger clonotype sits a single base away.

Receptor libraries were prepared by PCR. TCR sequencing of DNA from cultured CD4+ T cells used the Oncomine TCR Beta short-read assay at the Johns Hopkins FTIC core. The QIAamp micro DNA kit was used to extract genomic DNA from the cultured CD4+ T cells. The Oncomine TCR Beta libraries from cultured CD4+ T cells were pooled using unique dual indexes and then sequenced on an Illumina iSeq 100. The original methods were these. Non-productive sequences were removed, and CDR3s that did not start with C, did not end with F or W, or were shorter than 7 amino acids were discarded. Antigen-specific clonotypes were identified with the MANAFEST web application by comparing peptide-stimulated wells with reference and other culture wells. Positive clones required FDR below 0.05, an odds ratio above 5, and productive frequency above 0.1% in at least two of three replicate wells. Clonotypes that were significantly expanded in both SARS-CoV-2 spike wells and at least one common cold coronavirus spike condition were defined as cross-reactive. CDR3 homology was assessed with Levenshtein distances (stringdist) and unrooted phylogenetic trees (ape) in R version 3.6.1. TCRdb reworked the public reads: Q25 trimming with fastp, MiXCR clone assembly, productive beta chains retained. A single entry per CDR3 protein holds the most common genes and DNA from its merged rows. TCRdb assigned the V and J calls; the authors' analysis was not used. This sample gives around 10,000 distinct CDR3 sequences in total; 28% of them show up just once. Around a quarter of the sample comes from the top ten.

V lost 5 bases and J lost 2 bases, and the count of bases not matched to a germline gene is 8. From its cysteine to its phenylalanine, the CDR3 spans 15 amino acids. Kept here is only the CDR3 DNA, which spans 45 bases and is read in frame from base 1. Reading the germline V gene gives CDR1 MDHEN and CDR2 SYDVKM. The sample's treatment or condition, from its label and the paper: roughly 10-day PBMC culture with coronavirus spike peptide pools or control peptides (ViraFEST assay). CD4+ T cells from unexposed donors were collected before the COVID-19 pandemic (2011-2018). The ViraFEST assay was used in the study, in which antigen-specific T cells were expanded with peptide pools and expanded clonotypes were subsequently identified by TCR sequencing. Each well held millions of PBMCs cultured in IMDM containing approximately 5% human AB serum and roughly 10 IU/ml IL-2, with around 9.2 ug/ml peptide pools added. Half of the culture medium was replaced with fresh IL-2-containing medium on days 3 and 7. After ten to eleven days of culture, CD4+ T cells were isolated by negative selection using the EasySep CD4+ T cell isolation kit. As cell numbers permitted, CD4+ T cells from unexposed donors were tested for reactivity to SARS-CoV-2 S and N and to four common cold coronavirus spike pools. Ficoll-Paque Plus gradient centrifugation was used to isolate PBMCs from whole blood, and the isolated PBMCs were then either used fresh or cryopreserved at -140C. Each culture condition was generally run in triplicate wells. Leukapheresis product for the unexposed donors was purchased commercially.

Specimen: CD4+ T cells from blood, cultured in vitro. The sequence derives from a human donor in good health. The sequence joins TRBV28 to TRBJ2-7; TRBD2 agrees with 8 junctional bases. The CDR3 is CASSSVLAGTYEQYF. The sequenced DNA: TGTGCCAGCAGTAGCGTTTTAGCGGGGACCTACGAGCAGTACTTC.